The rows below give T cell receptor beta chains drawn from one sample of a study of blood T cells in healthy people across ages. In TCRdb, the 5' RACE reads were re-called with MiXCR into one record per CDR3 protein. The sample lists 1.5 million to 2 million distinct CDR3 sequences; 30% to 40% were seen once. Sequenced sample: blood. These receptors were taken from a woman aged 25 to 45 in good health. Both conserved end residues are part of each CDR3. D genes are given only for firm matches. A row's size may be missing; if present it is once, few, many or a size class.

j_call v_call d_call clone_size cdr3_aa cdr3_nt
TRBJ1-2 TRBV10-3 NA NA CANSEDRTYGYTF TGTGCCAACTCCGAAGACAGGACCTATGGCTACACCTTC
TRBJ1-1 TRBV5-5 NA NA CASSPRVNTEAFF TGTGCCAGCAGCCCTCGGGTGAACACTGAAGCTTTCTTT
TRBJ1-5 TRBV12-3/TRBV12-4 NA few CASRPFDGSNQPQHF TGTGCCAGCAGACCCTTCGACGGTAGCAATCAGCCCCAGCATTTT
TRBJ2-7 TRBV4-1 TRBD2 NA CASSQDSGGLVYEQYF TGCGCCAGCAGCCAAGATTCGGGGGGGCTCGTCTACGAGCAGTACTTC
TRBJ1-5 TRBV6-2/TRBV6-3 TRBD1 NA CASRNRGTGNQPQHF TGTGCCAGCAGAAACAGGGGTACGGGCAATCAGCCCCAGCATTTT
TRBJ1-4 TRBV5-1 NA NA CASSIGRSTNEKLFF TGCGCCAGCAGCATCGGACGGTCAACTAATGAAAAACTGTTTTTT
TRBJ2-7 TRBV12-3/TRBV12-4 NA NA CTSSLRGPYGQYF TGTACCAGCAGTTTACGGGGACCATATGGGCAGTACTTC
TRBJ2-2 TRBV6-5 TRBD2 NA CASSYSASGIGTGERFF TGTGCCAGCAGTTACTCGGCTAGCGGGATTGGCACCGGGGAGCGGTTTTTT
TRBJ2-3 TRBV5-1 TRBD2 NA CASSLQREGVDTQYF TGCGCCAGCAGCTTGCAGCGGGAGGGGGTAGATACGCAGTATTTT
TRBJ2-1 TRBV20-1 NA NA CRLLTCRYNEQFF TGCAGGCTCCTGACTTGCCGATACAATGAGCAGTTCTTC
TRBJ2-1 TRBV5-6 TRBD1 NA CASSARDRVWEQFF TGTGCCAGCAGCGCTCGGGACAGGGTATGGGAGCAGTTCTTC
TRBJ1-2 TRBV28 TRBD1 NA CASGGDRQGGYGYTF TGTGCCAGTGGTGGGGATCGACAGGGTGGCTATGGCTACACCTTC
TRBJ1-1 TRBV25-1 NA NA CASSEAFSTEAFF TGTGCCAGCAGTGAGGCGTTTTCCACTGAAGCTTTCTTT
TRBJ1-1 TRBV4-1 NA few CASSQARGDTEAFF TGCGCCAGCAGCCAGGCCAGGGGAGACACTGAAGCTTTCTTT
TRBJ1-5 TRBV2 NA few CASSGQTGSSQPQHF TGTGCCAGCTCTGGCCAAACAGGGTCCAGTCAGCCCCAGCATTTT
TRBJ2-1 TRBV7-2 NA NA CASSSPPETEKFF TGTGCCAGCAGCTCTCCCCCCGAGACAGAAAAGTTCTTC
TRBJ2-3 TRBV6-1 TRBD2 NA CASSGLAGATADTQCF TGTGCCAGCAGTGGCCTAGCGGGGGCCACCGCGGATACGCAGTGTTTT
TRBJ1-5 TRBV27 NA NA CASSLMFISGNQPQHF TGTGCCAGCAGTTTAATGTTCATTTCAGGCAATCAGCCCCAGCATTTT
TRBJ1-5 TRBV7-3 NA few CASSSSTMYSNQPQHF TGTGCCAGCAGCTCCTCGACGATGTATAGCAATCAGCCCCAGCATTTT
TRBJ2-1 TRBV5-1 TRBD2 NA CASSPPGLALSSYNEQFF TGCGCCAGCAGCCCGCCGGGACTAGCGCTGAGCTCCTACAATGAGCAGTTCTTC
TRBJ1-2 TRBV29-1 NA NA CSVDLGTEFFYGYTF TGCAGCGTTGACTTGGGGACGGAATTCTTCTATGGCTACACCTTC
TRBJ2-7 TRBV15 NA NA CATSRDPLNYEQYF TGTGCCACCAGCAGAGATCCCCTTAACTACGAGCAGTACTTC
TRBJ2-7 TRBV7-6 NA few CASSSGGRSRGYEQYF TGTGCCAGCAGCTCCGGGGGGCGGTCGAGAGGCTACGAGCAGTACTTC
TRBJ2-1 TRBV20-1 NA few CSARRTDHYNEQFF TGCAGTGCTAGAAGGACAGACCACTACAATGAGCAGTTCTTC
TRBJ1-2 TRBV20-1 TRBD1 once CSARGDRILNYGYTF TGCAGTGCTAGAGGGGACAGGATCCTTAATTATGGCTACACCTTC
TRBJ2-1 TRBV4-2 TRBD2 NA CASSQVGLAEINEQFF TGTGCCAGCAGCCAAGTGGGCCTAGCGGAGATCAATGAGCAGTTTTTC
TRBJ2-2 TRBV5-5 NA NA CASGKQGKGQNTGELFF TGTGCCAGCGGTAAACAGGGAAAGGGACAAAACACCGGGGAGCTGTTTTTT
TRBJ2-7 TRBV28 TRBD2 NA CASSPSVSSGTLTYEQYF TGTGCCAGCAGTCCGTCGGTGTCTAGCGGGACCCTTACCTACGAGCAGTACTTC
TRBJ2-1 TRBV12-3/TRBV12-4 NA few CTSTIGGRGNEQFF TGTACCAGCACCATAGGGGGAAGGGGCAATGAGCAGTTCTTC
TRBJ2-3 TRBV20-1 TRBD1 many CSARAPRGRTDTQYF TGCAGTGCTAGAGCCCCCAGGGGGCGGACAGATACGCAGTATTTT
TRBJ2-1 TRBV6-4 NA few CASSEAETRDGNEQFF TGTGCCAGCAGTGAGGCTGAGACTAGGGATGGGAATGAGCAGTTCTTC
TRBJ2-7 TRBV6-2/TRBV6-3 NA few CASSRLRHEQYF TGTGCCAGCAGTCGCTTGAGGCACGAGCAGTACTTC
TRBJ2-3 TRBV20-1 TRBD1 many CSADNRDRSTDTQYF TGCAGTGCCGACAACCGGGACAGGAGCACAGATACGCAGTATTTT
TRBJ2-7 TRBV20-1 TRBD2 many CSARDSGTSLYEQYF TGCAGTGCTAGGGACTCCGGGACTAGCCTCTACGAGCAGTACTTC
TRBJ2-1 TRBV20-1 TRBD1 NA CSARRGQSYNEQFF TGCAGTGCAAGAAGGGGACAGTCCTACAATGAGCAGTTCTTC
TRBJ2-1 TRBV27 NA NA CASSLVTAYNEQFF TGTGCCAGCTCCCTGGTGACGGCCTACAATGAGCAGTTCTTC
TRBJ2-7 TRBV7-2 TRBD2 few CASSLPERGVYEQYF TGTGCCAGCAGCTTACCCGAGCGGGGGGTCTACGAGCAGTACTTC
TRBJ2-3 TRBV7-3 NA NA CASSGTLKSTDTQYF TGTGCCAGCAGCGGGACTCTTAAAAGCACAGATACGCAGTATTTT
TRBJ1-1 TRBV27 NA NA CASSLEGETEAFF TGTGCCAGCAGTTTAGAGGGTGAGACTGAAGCTTTCTTT
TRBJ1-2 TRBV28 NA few CASQTLYGYTF TGTGCCAGCCAGACACTCTATGGCTACACCTTC
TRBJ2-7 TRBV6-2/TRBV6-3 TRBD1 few CASSYSGTGGGEQYF TGTGCCAGCAGTTACTCCGGGACAGGGGGCGGCGAGCAGTACTTC
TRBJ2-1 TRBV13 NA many CASSLVSTVEQFF TGTGCCAGCAGCTTAGTGTCAACGGTTGAGCAGTTCTTC
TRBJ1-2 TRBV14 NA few CASSQEGHRALLSNYGYTF TGTGCCAGCAGCCAAGAAGGGCACCGGGCCCTCCTTTCCAACTATGGCTACACCTTC
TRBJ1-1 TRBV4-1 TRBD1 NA CASSQPAHRGMNTEAFF TGCGCCAGCAGCCAACCTGCCCACAGGGGTATGAACACTGAAGCTTTCTTT